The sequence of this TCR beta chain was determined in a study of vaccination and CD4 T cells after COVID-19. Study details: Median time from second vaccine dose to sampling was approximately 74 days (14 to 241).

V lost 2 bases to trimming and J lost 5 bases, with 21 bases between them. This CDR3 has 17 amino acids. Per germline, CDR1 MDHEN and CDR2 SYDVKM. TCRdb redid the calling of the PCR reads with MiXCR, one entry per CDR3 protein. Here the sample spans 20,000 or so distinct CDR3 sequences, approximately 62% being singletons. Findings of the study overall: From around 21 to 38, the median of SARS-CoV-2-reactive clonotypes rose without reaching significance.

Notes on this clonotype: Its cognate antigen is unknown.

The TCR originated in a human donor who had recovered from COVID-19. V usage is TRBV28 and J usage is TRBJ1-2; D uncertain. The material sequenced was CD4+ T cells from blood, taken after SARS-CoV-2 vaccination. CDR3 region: CASSLEGPRVATYGYTF. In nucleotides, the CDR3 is TGTGCCAGCAGTTTAGAGGGTCCCAGAGTTGCTACTTATGGCTACACCTTC.